These 24 T cell receptor beta chains came from one sample sequenced in a study of T cells in Graves' hyperthyroidism and ophthalmopathy. From RNA transcripts, TCR beta CDR3 regions were amplified. The study used the HTBI primer set for a first-round RT-PCR of the TCR CDR3. TCRdb independently ran MiXCR on the multiplex PCR reads; one entry per CDR3 protein. Found here are approximately 400,000 distinct CDR3 sequences, around 15% of them singletons; the top ten hold 20%. Sequencing input: blood. These receptors came from a woman aged 25 to 39 with Graves' ophthalmopathy.

This clonotype came up a few times. J is TRBJ1-2 and V is TRBV5-1; TRBD1 is a possible D gene (6 bases). This CDR3 contains 12 residues. V was trimmed by 3 bases and J by 7 bases, leaving 10 bases between them. Germline assignment: CDR1 SGHRS and CDR2 YFSETQ. CDR3 loop: CASSSQGSGYTF. CDR3 DNA: TGCGCCAGCAGCTCACAGGGATCTGGCTACACCTTC.

This clonotype was counted a single time. The V call is TRBV18, the J call TRBJ1-3, with 7 bases lining up with TRBD1. The V gene's germline CDR1 is KGHSH and CDR2 LQKENI. The CDR3 spans 15 residues. V lost 3 bases to trimming and J lost 0 bases; unmatched junction nucleotides: 2. The CDR3 here is CASSPGTDSGNTIYF. The CDR3 nucleotides are TGTGCCAGCTCACCCGGGACAGACTCTGGAAACACCATATATTTT.

This clonotype was seen repeatedly, ten times or more. The gene calls are TRBV9 and TRBJ2-5, with 13 bases identical to TRBD2. The junction had 7 bases not matched to a gene; V was cut back by 4 bases and J by 4 bases. CDR3 size: 16 residues. Germline CDR1 SGDLS, CDR2 YYNGEE. CDR3 nucleotide sequence: TGTGCCAGCAGCTCCCGGACTAGCGGGGGTGGAGAGACCCAGTACTTC. Amino acids: CASSSRTSGGGETQYF.

This clonotype appeared a few times. The J gene is TRBJ1-2, the V gene TRBV6-1; weak D call: TRBD1 (5 bases). This CDR3 spans 14 amino acids. The germline V and J ends were trimmed by 5 bases and 7 bases, with 17 bases remaining between them. Germline V lookup: CDR1 MNHNS, CDR2 SASEGT. CDR3 bases: TGTGCCAGCAGTATAAAGCCTCCAGGGCTTGGCTACACCTTC. Amino acid sequence: CASSIKPPGLGYTF.

This clonotype was found many times. This chain joins TRBV7-2 and TRBJ2-1, with D unclear. V lost 2 bases, J lost 7 bases, and 9 bases lay in between. Germline V gene data show CDR1 as SGHTA and CDR2 as FQGNSA. This CDR3 comprises 13 residues. The DNA for the CDR3 is TGTGCCAGCAGCTTACAGAAAAGTAATGAGCAGTTCTTC. Protein product: CASSLQKSNEQFF.

This clonotype was counted at least ten times. The chain couples TRBV11-3 to TRBJ2-3; D is perhaps TRBD1 or TRBD2 (5 bases each). Deletions cut 0 bases from V and 1 base from J, with 14 bases between. This CDR3 region has 17 residues. Germline V lookup: CDR1 SGHNT, CDR2 YENEEA. The CDR3, as DNA: TGTGCCAGCAGCTTAGATCTTATCGGGGCTGGCACAGATACGCAGTATTTT. Translating it yields CASSLDLIGAGTDTQYF.

This clonotype was seen only a few times. Being one base from a much bigger clone, this may be a read error. This rearrangement joins TRBV9 to TRBJ2-3; 7 nucleotides agree with TRBD2. CDR1 and CDR2 (germline): SGDLS, YYNGEE. V lost 1 base, J lost 1 base, and 0 bases stayed unmatched. The CDR3 has 14 residues. CDR3 nucleotide sequence: TGTGCCAGCAGCGTACGGGGGGGCACAGATACGCAGTATTTT. Its translation: CASSVRGGTDTQYF. The variable domain in full, completed from reference TRBV9 and TRBJ2-3, reads DSGVTQTPKHLITATGQRVTLRCSPRSGDLSVYWYQQSLDQGLQFLIQYYNGEERAKGNILERFSAQQFPDLHSELNLSSLELGDSALYFCASSVRGGTDTQYFGPGTRLTVL.

This clonotype has ten or more counts. J is TRBJ2-5 and V is TRBV12-3 or TRBV12-4; possibly TRBD1 for D (5 bases). V was clipped by 5 bases and J by 1 base, with 11 bases between them. The CDR3 extends over 14 amino acids. CDR3 nucleotides: TGTGCCAGCAGTCTATGGACACCCCAAGAGACCCAGTACTTC. The encoded protein is CASSLWTPQETQYF.

This clonotype was seen repeatedly, ten times or more. This chain joins TRBV30 and TRBJ1-2; maybe TRBD1 (6 bases). Trimming shortened V by 3 bases and J by 3 bases, and 14 bases separated the two germline ends. The CDR3 length is 14 residues. Germline V gene data show CDR1 as GTSNPN and CDR2 as SVGIG (reference sequence). DNA for the CDR3: TGTGCCTGGAGCAAGGGGGGGGGGTACTATGGCTACACCTTC. It translates to CAWSKGGGYYGYTF.

This clonotype was seen at least ten times. The rearrangement links TRBV28 to TRBJ2-5, with D perhaps TRBD1 or TRBD2 (5 bases each). CDR3 length: 17 amino acids. Germline-derived CDR1 and CDR2 are MDHEN and SYDVKM. V was shortened by 4 bases and J by 4 bases, with 22 bases between the two germline ends. CDR3 nucleotide sequence: TGTGCCAGCAGTTGGTCCCCCCAGGGCACTAGGAGAGAGACCCAGTACTTC. The encoded protein is CASSWSPQGTRRETQYF.

There are many counts of this clonotype. The rearrangement uses TRBV19 and TRBJ2-7; TRBD1 is a possible D gene (5 bases). V lost 10 bases and J 3 bases, leaving 19 bases between the germline ends. The CDR3 is 14 amino acids. Germline V gene lookup returns CDR1 LNHDA and CDR2 SQIVND (reference sequence). CDR3 sequence: CATLVQGVGYEQYF. The CDR3 DNA reads TGTGCCACCCTCGTTCAGGGTGTTGGCTACGAGCAGTACTTC.

The table lists this clonotype with many counts. Here the CDR3 reads CASSQTGSGNTIYF. The CDR3 DNA reads as TGTGCCAGCAGCCAGACAGGATCCGGAAACACCATATATTTT. The chain uses TRBV11-2 and TRBJ1-3; tentative D call: TRBD1 (6 bases). The CDR3 runs 14 residues. The germline CDR1 and CDR2 sequences are SGHAT and FQNNGV. Trimming cost V 5 bases and J 4 bases, with 12 bases left between them.

This clonotype came up a few times. The chain uses TRBV7-8 and TRBJ2-6, with unresolved D. V lost 0 bases, J lost 2 bases, and 8 bases lay in between. The CDR3 runs 16 residues. Germline CDR1 SGHVS, CDR2 FQNEAQ. The CDR3 loop reads CASSLAAVPGANVLTF. The CDR3, as DNA: TGTGCCAGCAGCTTAGCGGCGGTCCCTGGGGCCAACGTCCTGACTTTC.

The sample holds many counts of this clonotype. The chain links TRBV3-1 to TRBJ2-7; TRBD1 agrees at 10 bases. Germline V gene sequence: CDR1 LGHDT, CDR2 YNNKEL (reference sequence). The CDR3 is 14 amino acids. V dropped 1 base and J dropped 7; count of bases not matched to a gene: 4. The CDR3 protein is CASSQAGDRGEQYF. The CDR3 region has the DNA TGTGCCAGCAGCCAAGCGGGGGACAGGGGAGAGCAGTACTTC.

This clonotype was seen only a few times. The V and J genes are TRBV10-1 and TRBJ2-2; D gene ambiguous. The V end lost 1 base, the J end lost 5 bases, and 5 bases lay between the germline ends. The length of the CDR3 is 13 residues. Germline loops: CDR1 WNHNN, CDR2 SYGVQD (reference sequence). CDR3 amino acids: CASSELETGELFF. The CDR3 region has the DNA TGCGCCAGCAGTGAGTTGGAGACCGGGGAGCTGTTTTTT.

This clonotype came up many times. The chain carries TRBV19 and TRBJ2-1, with D possibly being TRBD1 or TRBD2 (6 bases each). Trimming took 8 bases from V and 5 from J, leaving 22 bases between them. Germline CDR1 is LNHDA and CDR2 is SQIVND (reference sequence). The CDR3 covers 16 residues. CDR3 bases: TGTGCCAGTGCCCCTGGAGGGGGTCGGGCAAACAATGAGCAGTTCTTC. It yields the protein CASAPGGGRANNEQFF.

V usage is TRBV6-2 or TRBV6-3 and J usage is TRBJ1-4; weak D call: TRBD1 (5 bases). Germline CDR1 MNHEY, CDR2 SVGEGT. Trimming pared 4 bases from V and 8 bases from J, leaving 17 bases between. CDR3 length: 15 residues. The CDR3 DNA is TGTGCCAGCAGTTGGCAGGGTAGCAATTCAGAAAAACTGTTTTTT. Protein: CASSWQGSNSEKLFF.

The chain links TRBV10-3 to TRBJ2-7, with unresolved D. V lost 6 bases and J 3 bases, leaving 6 bases between the germline ends. CDR1 is ENHRY and CDR2 is SYGVKD in the germline V gene. The CDR3 runs 11 residues. Here the CDR3 reads CAISSSYEQYF. The CDR3 DNA is TGTGCCATCAGCTCTAGCTACGAGCAGTACTTC.

In this sample, this clonotype turned up many times. This chain joins TRBV11-2 and TRBJ1-1, with D unresolved. The ends were cut back, 4 bases at V and 6 bases at J, with 12 bases in the middle. The CDR3 is 13 residues long. CDR1 is SGHAT and CDR2 is FQNNGV in the germline V gene. Here the CDR3 DNA reads TGTGCCAGCAGCTCTGAGTTGTGGGCTGAAGCTTTCTTT. This sequence encodes CASSSELWAEAFF.

This clonotype was observed at least ten times. The chain is built from TRBV7-2 and TRBJ2-3; D uncertain. The length of the CDR3 is 13 residues. V lost 7 bases to trimming and J lost 6 bases, with 14 bases between them. Germline-derived CDR1 and CDR2 are SGHTA and FQGNSA. The CDR3 spells CASKRMGADTQYF. The CDR3 DNA reads TGTGCCAGCAAGAGGATGGGCGCCGATACGCAGTATTTT. Full variable domain (outside the CDR3, taken from reference TRBV7-2 and TRBJ2-3): GAGVSQSPSNKVTEKGKDVELRCDPISGHTALYWYRQSLGQGLEFLIYFQGNSAPDKSGLPSDRFSAERTGGSVSTLTIQRTQQEDSAVYLCASKRMGADTQYFGPGTRLTVL.

This clonotype was counted at least ten times. The rearrangement links TRBV7-9 to TRBJ1-4; the D gene is possibly TRBD1 (5 bases). Germline CDR1 SEHNR, CDR2 FQNEAQ (reference sequence). The CDR3 runs to 15 residues. V was trimmed by 2 bases and J by 2 bases, leaving 9 bases between them. CDR3 amino acids: CASSLRRGTNEKLFF. CDR3 coding DNA: TGTGCCAGCAGCTTACGACGGGGGACTAATGAAAAACTGTTTTTT.

This clonotype was observed a few times. This chain joins TRBV5-6 and TRBJ1-1; D gene uncertain. Germline V gives CDR1 SGHDT, CDR2 YYEEEE. This CDR3 has 15 amino acids. V lost 4 bases and J 3 bases, leaving 16 bases between the germline ends. CDR3 protein: CASSLIIQPDTEAFF. For the CDR3, the DNA is TGTGCCAGCAGCCTCATTATTCAACCAGACACTGAAGCTTTCTTT.

The sample holds many counts of this clonotype. The gene calls are TRBV3-1 and TRBJ2-5; 11 bases are a match to TRBD1. CDR1 and CDR2 from the germline V gene are LGHDT and YNNKEL (reference sequence). The CDR3 loop spans 15 amino acids. V was pared by 3 bases and J by 5 bases, with 5 bases of the junction left unmatched. CDR3 sequence reads: CASSHGQGAVETQYF. The DNA for the CDR3 is TGTGCCAGCAGCCATGGACAGGGGGCGGTTGAGACCCAGTACTTC.

The V gene is TRBV6-5, the J gene TRBJ1-6, with 8 positions matching TRBD1. The V gene end was trimmed by 4 bases and the J gene end by 11 bases; junction bases not matched to a gene: 19. Germline CDR1 MNHEY, CDR2 SVGAGI. This CDR3 region has 18 residues. The CDR3 DNA reads as TGTGCCAGCAGTTGCTCGATGTCCTGGGACAGGCCGCGGACACCCCTCCACTTT. Protein sequence: CASSCSMSWDRPRTPLHF.